This T cell receptor beta chain derives from a study of PD-L1 blockade in urothelial cancer. As for the study in general: Patients commenced intravenous atezolizumab, 1,200 mg every 3 weeks, around 2014. Blood analyses occurred 3 weeks (second dose) and 6 weeks post treatment start. The study's findings and limits: A below-median TCR clonality in blood before treatment predicted better survival.

The repertoire was sequenced with immunoSEQ multiplex PCR; TCRdb's copy has only in-frame clones and lacks some. The sample consists of 120,000 or so clones, approximately 85% of them appearing once. This CDR3 is 12 amino acids long. V lost 6 bases and J 8 bases, leaving 16 bases between the germline ends. Germline CDR1 is SQVTM and CDR2 is ANQGSEA. Regarding time point: peripheral blood 6 weeks after treatment start. Patients suffered from locally advanced or metastatic urothelial carcinoma. Notes on this clone: Antigen unknown.

This sequence joins TRBV29-1 and TRBJ1-1, with D tentatively TRBD1 (5 bases). The origin of this receptor is a man aged 45 to 65 with urothelial cancer. Sequences were derived from PBMCs, sampled around atezolizumab (anti-PD-L1) treatment. The CDR3 region is CSVQSGVTEAFF. In DNA form, the CDR3 reads TGCAGCGTCCAGTCGGGGGTAACAGAAGCTTTCTTT.